Sequencing of this TCR beta chain was carried out in a study of cytomegalovirus exposure and HLA in healthy donors. Germline CDR1 and CDR2: SGHDT and YYEEEE. CDR3 length: 15 residues. Trimming stripped 2 bases from V and 0 bases from J, with 9 bases between. PCR used 60 Vbeta primers and 13 Jbeta primers. Per the authors' pipeline: Per a later analysis, the number of unique TCR beta chains was approximately 80 million, of which about 11 million were shared. Profiling relied on immunoSEQ multiplex PCR, and the TCRdb table lists in-frame clones only, not all of them. That table supplies the V and J calls and clone size; D and trimming were determined from the DNA. Counted here are 150,000 to 200,000 clones, 80% occurring once; the ten biggest clones make up approximately 1.1%. The donors were healthy bone marrow donors. Findings of the study overall: Trimming of TCR beta V- and J-genes showed a link, identified in a later analysis, to a missense DCLRE1C variant.

With respect to this clone: Its cognate antigen is unknown.

The V gene is TRBV5-6, the J gene TRBJ1-3, with D perhaps TRBD1 (6 bases). Sample: PBMCs. This clonotype was obtained from a woman aged 40-49 years in good health and CMV-seronegative. Here the CDR3 reads CASSFDRYSGNTIYF. The CDR3 nucleotides read TGTGCCAGCAGCTTCGACAGGTACTCTGGAAACACCATATATTTT.